One and the same sample provided the 12 T cell receptor beta chains below, sequenced in a study of cytomegalovirus exposure and HLA in healthy donors. Generated by immunoSEQ multiplex PCR, the TCRdb table keeps only in-frame clones and is missing some. The table has hundreds of thousands of clones, around 90% seen once. The material sequenced was PBMCs. These receptors came from a woman younger than 30 in good health and CMV-seropositive.

The chain links TRBV27 to TRBJ2-3; possible D gene TRBD1, 7 bases. Trimming took 2 bases from V and 2 from J, leaving 11 bases between them. The CDR3 is 15 residues long. Germline V gene lookup returns CDR1 MNHEY and CDR2 SMNVEV (reference sequence). CDR3 DNA: TGTGCCAGCAGTTTAGCGGGACAGCCCACAGATACGCAGTATTTT. Its translation: CASSLAGQPTDTQYF.

The chain carries TRBV5-1 and TRBJ2-1; D possibly corresponds to TRBD1 (6 bases). Germline assignment: CDR1 SGHRS and CDR2 YFSETQ. V shed 0 bases and J shed 7 bases, with 17 bases lying between them. The CDR3 runs 16 residues. CDR3 nucleotide sequence: TGCGCCAGCAGCTTGGGTGGCACAGGGAAGTTGAATGAGCAGTTCTTC. It codes for CASSLGGTGKLNEQFF. The complete variable domain, with remaining parts taken from reference TRBV5-1 and TRBJ2-1, reads KAGVTQTPRYLIKTRGQQVTLSCSPISGHRSVSWYQQTPGQGLQFLFEYFSETQRNKGNFPGRFSGRQFSNSRSEMNVSTLELGDSALYLCASSLGGTGKLNEQFFGPGTRLTVL.

This clone was observed a handful of times. The V call is TRBV11-1, the J call TRBJ2-7; the D gene is possibly TRBD2 (5 bases). The CDR3 loop spans 14 amino acids. Germline V gives CDR1 SGHAT, CDR2 FQDESV (reference sequence). The ends were cut back, 5 bases at V and 1 base at J, with 12 bases in the middle. CDR3 nucleotides: TGTGCCAGCAGCCCGAGCGGCGGATCCTACGAGCAGTACTTC. It is translated as CASSPSGGSYEQYF.

The chain carries TRBV6-4 and TRBJ2-5, with 12 bases matching TRBD1. Germline assignment: CDR1 MRHNA and CDR2 SNTAGT. The ends lost 4 bases at V and 4 bases at J; junction bases unmatched: 4. The CDR3 spans 15 residues. The CDR3, as DNA: TGTGCCAGCAGTGCCGGGACAGGGGGCGCAGAGACCCAGTACTTC. This codes for CASSAGTGGAETQYF.

The rearrangement links TRBV19 to TRBJ2-7; 12 nucleotides align to TRBD2. V was clipped by 4 bases and J by 1 base; unmatched bases: 2. The germline CDR1 and CDR2 sequences are LNHDA and SQIVND (reference sequence). The CDR3 is 15 residues long. This CDR3 reads CASSRTSGASYEQYF. The DNA of the CDR3 is TGTGCCAGTAGTAGGACTAGCGGGGCTTCCTACGAGCAGTACTTC.

Here the CDR3 DNA reads TGTGCCTGGGCCGGGGGATTCAACTATGGCTACACCTTC. Encoded protein: CAWAGGFNYGYTF. The rearrangement links TRBV30 to TRBJ1-2, with D possibly matching TRBD1 (5 bases). This CDR3 has 13 residues. The V gene lost 5 bases and the J gene lost 2 bases, with 12 bases spanning the gap. Germline CDR1 GTSNPN, CDR2 SVGIG (reference sequence).

CDR3 amino acids: CASSSPGQGANEQFF. In DNA, the CDR3 is TGTGCCAGCAGCTCACCGGGACAGGGGGCGAATGAGCAGTTCTTC. The J gene is TRBJ2-1, the V gene TRBV6-5; 12 bases agree with TRBD1. The V segment lost 6 bases and the J segment 7 bases; nucleotides outside the gene matches: 7. The CDR3 is 15 amino acids. CDR1 MNHEY and CDR2 SVGAGI come from the germline V gene.

The chain uses TRBV9 and TRBJ2-7; the D gene is possibly TRBD2 (7 bases). Trimming stripped 0 bases from V and 5 bases from J, with 12 bases between. The CDR3 contains 14 residues. Germline V CDR1 and CDR2: SGDLS, YYNGEE. The CDR3 is CASSVGGGYDEQYF. The CDR3 DNA reads TGTGCCAGCAGCGTAGGCGGGGGCTACGACGAGCAGTACTTC.

Points on this clone: A read error is possible here, since a much larger clone lies one base away. V and J are TRBV10-2 and TRBJ1-1; D may be TRBD1 (6 bases). The V gene lost 5 bases and the J gene lost 6 bases, with 7 bases spanning the gap. This CDR3 region has 11 residues. Germline CDR1 WSHSY, CDR2 SAAADI. CDR3 protein: CASSRGSEAFF. The CDR3 nucleotides are TGCGCCAGCAGTAGGGGGTCTGAAGCTTTCTTT.

The V and J genes are TRBV30 and TRBJ1-1; D not certain. This CDR3 spans 14 amino acids. The V and J ends lost 0 bases and 5 bases respectively, with 13 bases between them. Germline CDR1 GTSNPN, CDR2 SVGIG (reference sequence). The CDR3 spells CAWSVQFGSTEAFF. The CDR3 nucleotides read TGTGCCTGGAGTGTACAGTTCGGGAGTACTGAAGCTTTCTTT. The whole variable domain, filled in from reference TRBV30 and TRBJ1-1, reads SQTIHQWPATLVQPVGSPLSLECTVEGTSNPNLYWYRQAAGRGLQLLFYSVGIGQISSEVPQNLSASRPQDRQFILSSKKLLLSDSGFYLCAWSVQFGSTEAFFGQGTRLTVV.

The chain employs TRBV5-1 and TRBJ2-1; 7 nucleotides agree with TRBD2. J lost 4 bases, V lost 0 bases, and 10 bases had no gene match. The germline gives CDR1 SGHRS, CDR2 YFSETQ. The CDR3 totals 17 residues. The chain's CDR3 is CASSLATGGPRYNEQFF. The CDR3 DNA reads as TGCGCCAGCAGCTTGGCTACGGGAGGCCCTAGATACAATGAGCAGTTCTTC.

This clone was seen only once. The chain is built from TRBV10-3 and TRBJ1-4; weak D call: TRBD1 (6 bases). Looked up from germline, CDR1 is ENHRY and CDR2 is SYGVKD. The CDR3 extends over 16 amino acids. The V end was cut by 2 bases, the J end by 3 bases, with 13 bases between. CDR3 sequence reads: CAISETGQMPNEKLFF. CDR3 nucleotides: TGTGCCATCAGTGAGACAGGGCAGATGCCTAATGAAAAACTGTTTTTT.